Below, 29 T cell receptor beta chains from the same sample are listed, as sequenced in a study of blood T cells in healthy people across ages. Next came a second PCR, run for about 6 to 12 cycles, which used a sample-barcoded 5' primer along with a J-beta primer mix. One entry per CDR3 protein results from TCRdb running MiXCR on the 5' RACE reads. The data contain around 1.5 million distinct CDR3 sequences, 30% to 40% of them singletons. Input material: blood. The receptors derive from a young woman in good health.

Turning to this clonotype: Since a much larger clone is just one base distant, this may be a read error. V and J are TRBV12-3 or TRBV12-4 and TRBJ1-5, with unresolved D. Trimming took 3 bases from V and 4 from J, leaving 7 bases between them. This CDR3 has 13 amino acids. The CDR3 DNA reads TGTGCCAGCAGTTTTCTATGGAATCAGCCCCAGCATTTT. Amino acid sequence: CASSFLWNQPQHF.

The V gene is TRBV7-2, the J gene TRBJ2-1; 12 bases agree with TRBD2. Germline values: CDR1 SGHTA, CDR2 FQGNSA. This CDR3 has 17 residues. The junction had 9 bases not matched to a gene; V was cut back by 1 base and J by 8 bases. The CDR3 region is CTSSLEGTSGGLDEQFF. For the CDR3, the DNA is TGTACCAGCAGCTTAGAGGGAACTAGCGGGGGGCTAGATGAGCAGTTCTTC.

This clonotype was seen a handful of times. This rearrangement joins TRBV20-1 to TRBJ2-7, with D possibly called TRBD1 or TRBD2 (5 bases each). The CDR3 spans 13 residues. V lost 6 bases and J 0 bases, leaving 12 bases between the germline ends. CDR1 is DFQATT, CDR2 SNEGSKA, per germline (reference sequence). The CDR3, as DNA: TGCAGTGCCCGGATAGGGACCTCCTACGAGCAGTACTTC. Its protein is CSARIGTSYEQYF.

The chain carries TRBV9 and TRBJ1-2; D possibly corresponds to TRBD1 (5 bases). V was pared by 0 bases and J by 3 bases, with 15 bases between. The germline CDR1 and CDR2 sequences are SGDLS and YYNGEE. The CDR3 is 16 amino acids. The CDR3 nucleotides are TGTGCCAGCAGCGTAGGTGAAGGGGCCGGGGACTATGGCTACACCTTC. Translation gives CASSVGEGAGDYGYTF. The full variable domain, rest sourced from reference TRBV9 and TRBJ1-2, is DSGVTQTPKHLITATGQRVTLRCSPRSGDLSVYWYQQSLDQGLQFLIQYYNGEERAKGNILERFSAQQFPDLHSELNLSSLELGDSALYFCASSVGEGAGDYGYTFGSGTRLTVV.

V usage is TRBV20-1 and J usage is TRBJ1-4; tentative D call: TRBD1 (5 bases). Germline V gene lookup returns CDR1 DFQATT and CDR2 SNEGSKA (reference sequence). CDR3 length: 18 amino acids. V was shortened by 0 bases and J by 3 bases, with 20 bases between the two germline ends. The CDR3 nucleotides are TGCAGTGCTAGAGAAGGCGGCCGGGGGTACAGCTCTAATGAAAAACTGTTTTTT. It specifies CSAREGGRGYSSNEKLFF.

This chain joins TRBV20-1 and TRBJ2-7; possibly TRBD1 for D (5 bases). This CDR3 is 15 amino acids long. Deletions cut 0 bases from V and 3 bases from J, with 15 bases between. CDR1 is DFQATT and CDR2 is SNEGSKA in the germline V gene (reference sequence). CDR3 region: CSARDKIRAVYEQYF. DNA of the CDR3: TGCAGTGCTAGAGATAAGATCAGGGCAGTCTACGAGCAGTACTTC.

This clonotype has only a few counts. The rearrangement joins TRBV20-1 to TRBJ2-1, with TRBD2 matching 8 bases. This CDR3 region has 14 residues. Trimming removed 1 base from V and 7 bases from J; junction bases left unmatched: 6. Germline V gives CDR1 DFQATT, CDR2 SNEGSKA (reference sequence). The CDR3 DNA follows: TGCAGTGCTAGAGCGCCTGCGGGGGGTAATGAGCAGTTCTTC. Encoded protein: CSARAPAGGNEQFF.

This clonotype was counted a few times. The chain uses TRBV28 and TRBJ2-7, with D uncertain. Between the trimmed V and J ends, which lost 3 bases and 4 bases, there was a span of 19 bases. The germline V gene has CDR1 MDHEN and CDR2 SYDVKM. The CDR3 length is 16 residues. For the CDR3, the DNA is TGTGCCAGCAGTTTCCCCAGGTCGGCGTCTCCGTACGAGCAGTACTTC. It specifies CASSFPRSASPYEQYF.

This chain connects TRBV3-1 to TRBJ2-5; the D gene is possibly TRBD2 (5 bases). Deletions cut 5 bases from V and 0 bases from J, with 16 bases between. The germline V gene has CDR1 LGHDT and CDR2 YNNKEL (reference sequence). This CDR3 has 16 residues. CDR3 sequence reads: CASSSLRGLDQETQYF. CDR3 DNA: TGTGCCAGCAGCTCCCTCCGGGGTTTAGACCAAGAGACCCAGTACTTC.

This clonotype was detected only a few times. The gene calls are TRBV11-2 and TRBJ2-1; D gene ambiguous. Germline CDR1 SGHAT, CDR2 FQNNGV. The CDR3 contains 13 residues. Trimming removed 1 base from V and 12 bases from J, with 13 bases in between. In DNA form, the CDR3 reads TGTGCCAGCAGCTTAGGGCACCTCATGGGGCAGTTCTTC. Residues: CASSLGHLMGQFF.

V and J are TRBV7-9 and TRBJ1-4; no clear D gene. V lost 5 bases to trimming and J lost 6 bases, with 19 bases between them. The CDR3 sequence is 16 residues long. The germline V gene has CDR1 SEHNR and CDR2 FQNEAQ (reference sequence). In DNA form, the CDR3 reads TGTGCCAGCAGCCAGCCACCCGGGATAAGTGATGAAAAACTGTTTTTT. Translation gives CASSQPPGISDEKLFF. The full variable domain, completed using reference TRBV7-9 and TRBJ1-4, is DTGVSQNPRHKITKRGQNVTFRCDPISEHNRLYWYRQTLGQGPEFLTYFQNEAQLEKSRLLSDRFSAERPKGSFSTLEIQRTEQGDSAMYLCASSQPPGISDEKLFFGSGTQLSVL.

V gene TRBV24-1 combines with J gene TRBJ2-7; TRBD2 matches at 8 bases. J lost 6 bases, V lost 5 bases, and 17 bases had no gene match. Germline V gives CDR1 KGHDR, CDR2 SFDVKD. There are 17 residues in the CDR3. The CDR3 loop is CATSATKGAGETSEQYF. The CDR3 DNA sequence: TGTGCCACCAGTGCTACGAAAGGAGCGGGAGAAACTTCCGAGCAGTACTTC.

The chain couples TRBV7-6 to TRBJ2-3; 7 bases map to TRBD1. With V trimmed by 5 bases and J by 3 bases, 14 bases remained unmatched. The CDR3 has 17 amino acids. Germline CDR1 is SGHVS and CDR2 is FNYEAQ. CDR3 sequence: CASSTQGVHFQTDTQYF. The CDR3 DNA is TGTGCCAGCAGCACCCAGGGGGTTCACTTTCAAACAGATACGCAGTATTTT. Variable domain in full (rest from reference TRBV7-6 and TRBJ2-3): GAGVSQSPRYKVTKRGQDVALRCDPISGHVSLYWYRQALGQGPEFLTYFNYEAQQDKSGLPNDRFSAERPEGSISTLTIQRTEQRDSAMYRCASSTQGVHFQTDTQYFGPGTRLTVL.

Concerning this clonotype itself: One junction end disagrees with the germline gene, perhaps due to a read error. This chain links TRBV9 with TRBJ2-5; 9 nucleotides line up with TRBD1. Looked up from germline, CDR1 is SGDLS and CDR2 is YYNGEE. This CDR3 has 16 amino acids. The CDR3 protein is CASSVGGQGGRETQDF. The CDR3 coding sequence is TGTGCCAGCAGCGTAGGGGGACAGGGAGGTCGAGAGACCCAGGACTTC.

This clonotype was counted between two and nine times. The genes are TRBV28 and TRBJ1-1, with D perhaps TRBD1 (5 bases). The V end was cut by 5 bases, the J end by 4 bases, with 11 bases between. CDR1 and CDR2 (germline): MDHEN, SYDVKM. CDR3 size: 13 residues. CDR3 sequence: CASSPPRGTEAFF. The CDR3 coding sequence is TGTGCCAGCAGTCCCCCGAGGGGCACTGAAGCTTTCTTT.

Points on this clonotype: A single base separates this from a much larger clone, so it may be a read error. The genes are TRBV4-1 and TRBJ2-1; no clear D gene. The CDR3 consists of 14 residues. Germline CDR1 and CDR2: MGHRA and YSYEKL. Trimming cost V 3 bases and J 5 bases, with 11 bases left between them. The CDR3 DNA is TGCGCCAGCAGCCACCAAAAGGGTAACAATGAGCAGTTCTTC. Translation: CASSHQKGNNEQFF.

The chain joins TRBV7-9 to TRBJ1-4; D is unclear. CDR1 SEHNR and CDR2 FQNEAQ come from the germline V gene (reference sequence). The CDR3 runs to 15 residues. V gave up 3 bases and J gave up 8 bases, with 16 bases separating them. CDR3: CASSFAWAQEEKLFF. For the CDR3, the DNA is TGTGCCAGCAGCTTCGCTTGGGCTCAGGAGGAAAAACTGTTTTTT.

The chain employs TRBV6-1 and TRBJ2-2; 9 bases fit TRBD2. Per the germline V gene, CDR1 is MNHNS and CDR2 is SASEGT. Unmatched junction bases numbered 6, after V lost 6 bases and J lost 4 bases. The CDR3 runs to 15 residues. CDR3 amino acids: CASRVSGRITGELFF. DNA of the CDR3: TGTGCCAGCAGAGTTAGCGGGAGAATCACCGGGGAGCTGTTTTTT.

This clonotype was recorded at least ten times. This chain links TRBV5-1 with TRBJ2-7; 8 bases are a match to TRBD1. There are 15 residues in the CDR3. Losses at the gene ends were 4 bases for V and 5 bases for J; bases not matched to a gene: 11. Germline assignment: CDR1 SGHRS and CDR2 YFSETQ. CDR3 nucleotide sequence: TGCGCCAGCAGCAGCCGCAGGGGGCGGCAGGACGAGCAGTACTTC. The encoded protein is CASSSRRGRQDEQYF. The whole variable domain, filled in from reference TRBV5-1 and TRBJ2-7, reads KAGVTQTPRYLIKTRGQQVTLSCSPISGHRSVSWYQQTPGQGLQFLFEYFSETQRNKGNFPGRFSGRQFSNSRSEMNVSTLELGDSALYLCASSSRRGRQDEQYFGPGTRLTVT.

V gene TRBV4-1 combines with J gene TRBJ2-1, with D uncertain. V was cut by 4 bases and J by 7 bases, with 14 bases left in between. CDR3 length: 14 amino acids. Looked up from germline, CDR1 is MGHRA and CDR2 is YSYEKL. CDR3 sequence: CASSLSTGFNEQFF. The CDR3 DNA follows: TGCGCCAGCAGCCTATCTACGGGTTTTAATGAGCAGTTCTTC.

This clonotype was picked up a small number of times. V is TRBV5-5 and J is TRBJ2-5; possibly TRBD1 for D (6 bases). Trimming removed 0 bases at V and 7 bases at J, with 10 bases between. CDR1 is SGHKS and CDR2 is YYEKEE in the germline V gene (reference sequence). The CDR3 sequence is 13 residues long. The CDR3, as DNA: TGTGCCAGCAGCTTGGACATACAGGGGACCCAGTACTTC. Translated, it gives CASSLDIQGTQYF.

This clonotype was picked up many times. The chain has TRBV29-1 and TRBJ2-3, with TRBD2 as a possible D gene (5 bases). The CDR3 runs to 15 residues. Trimming took off 4 bases at V and 0 bases at J, with 14 bases between the two ends. Germline assignment: CDR1 SQVTM and CDR2 ANQGSEA. In DNA form, the CDR3 reads TGCAGCGTTGGCAGTCGGACGGGGAGCACAGATACGCAGTATTTT. Its protein is CSVGSRTGSTDTQYF.

The chain recombines TRBV7-3 with TRBJ2-1; TRBD1 or TRBD2 may be the D gene (7 bases each). Germline V gives CDR1 SGHTA, CDR2 FQGTGA. V shed 2 bases and J shed 10 bases, with 15 bases lying between them. The CDR3 runs 14 residues. The CDR3 bases are TGTGCCAGCAGCTTATCCGGCAGGGGGGGAGAGCAGTTCTTC. Its translation: CASSLSGRGGEQFF.

This clonotype was observed a few times. The rearrangement links TRBV21-1 to TRBJ2-7; the table's D call, TRBD1, was not checked against the DNA. TRBV21-1 is given as a pseudogene. This CDR3 spans 15 amino acids. CDR3 DNA: TGTGCCAGCAGCAAACGCCAGGGGGATTTCGACGAGCAGTACTTC. This gives the protein CASSKRQGDFDEQYF.

This chain joins TRBV27 and TRBJ2-1; no firm D call. This CDR3 spans 13 amino acids. Per the germline V gene, CDR1 is MNHEY and CDR2 is SMNVEV (reference sequence). The V gene lost 5 bases and the J gene lost 0 bases, with 5 bases spanning the gap. The chain's CDR3 is CASSMSSYNEQFF. The CDR3, as DNA: TGTGCCAGCAGTATGAGCTCCTACAATGAGCAGTTCTTC.

V gene TRBV5-1 combines with J gene TRBJ2-7; no clear D gene. The CDR3 has 14 residues. V was shortened by 5 bases and J by 3 bases, with 15 bases between the two germline ends. Germline assignment: CDR1 SGHRS and CDR2 YFSETQ. The CDR3 region has the DNA TGCGCCAGCAGTACCTACGACGGTAACTACGAGCAGTACTTC. Protein: CASSTYDGNYEQYF.

Only a few counts were recorded for this clonotype. This chain uses TRBV2 with TRBJ1-2, with D perhaps matching TRBD1 (6 bases). The CDR3 contains 12 residues. Trimming removed 10 bases from V and 4 bases from J, with 13 bases in between. The germline V gene has CDR1 SNHLY and CDR2 FYNNEI. CDR3 in DNA: TGTGCCACTCAGGGGATAGGCTATGGCTACACCTTC. This translates into CATQGIGYGYTF.

This clonotype came up many times. The chain links TRBV29-1 to TRBJ2-3, with D perhaps being TRBD1 or TRBD2 (6 bases each). Trimming removed 7 bases at V and 3 bases at J, with 20 bases between. Germline V lookup: CDR1 SQVTM, CDR2 ANQGSEA. The CDR3 is 15 residues long. In nucleotides, the CDR3 is TGCAGCGGAAAACAGGGAGGTAGGGGAACAGATACGCAGTATTTT. Translation: CSGKQGGRGTDTQYF.

There are a few counts of this clonotype. The chain is built from TRBV12-3 or TRBV12-4 and TRBJ2-7; D gene ambiguous. The DNA end favors TRBJ2-5, so the J call may be wrong. CDR3 length: 15 residues. This CDR3 reads CASSFSGRMVETQYF. The DNA for the CDR3 is TGTGCCAGCAGTTTTTCCGGGCGGATGGTAGAGACCCAGTACTTC.